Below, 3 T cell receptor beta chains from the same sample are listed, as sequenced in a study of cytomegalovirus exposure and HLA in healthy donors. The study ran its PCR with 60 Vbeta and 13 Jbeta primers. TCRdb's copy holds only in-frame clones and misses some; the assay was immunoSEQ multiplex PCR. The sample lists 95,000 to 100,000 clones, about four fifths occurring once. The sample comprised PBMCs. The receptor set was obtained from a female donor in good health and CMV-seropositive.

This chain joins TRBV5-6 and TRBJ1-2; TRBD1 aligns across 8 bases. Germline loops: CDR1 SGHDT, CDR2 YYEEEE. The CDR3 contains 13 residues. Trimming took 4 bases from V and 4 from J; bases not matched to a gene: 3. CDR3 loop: CASSRRGLYGYTF. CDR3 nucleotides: TGTGCCAGCAGCCGCAGGGGGCTCTATGGCTACACCTTC.

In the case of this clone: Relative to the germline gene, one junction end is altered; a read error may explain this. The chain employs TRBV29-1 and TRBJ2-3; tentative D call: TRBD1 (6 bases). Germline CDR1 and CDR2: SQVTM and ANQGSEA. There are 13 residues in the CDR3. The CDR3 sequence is CSAETAGADTQYF. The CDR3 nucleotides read TGCAGCGCTGAAACAGCAGGGGCAGATACGCAGTATTTT.

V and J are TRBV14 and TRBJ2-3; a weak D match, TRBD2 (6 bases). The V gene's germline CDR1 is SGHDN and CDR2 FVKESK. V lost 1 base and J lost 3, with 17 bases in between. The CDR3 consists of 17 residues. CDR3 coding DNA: TGTGCCAGCAGCCAAGCCATCGGGGGACCGGGGACAGATACGCAGTATTTT. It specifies CASSQAIGGPGTDTQYF. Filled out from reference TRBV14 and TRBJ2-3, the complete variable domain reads EAGVTQFPSHSVIEKGQTVTLRCDPISGHDNLYWYRRVMGKEIKFLLHFVKESKQDESGMPNNRFLAERTGGTYSTLKVQPAELEDSGVYFCASSQAIGGPGTDTQYFGPGTRLTVL.